The entry that follows covers one T cell receptor beta chain sequence. Its antigen is as yet unknown. A total of 1 to 8 samples per patient were collected pretreatment and on-treatment. The CDR3 covers 15 residues. V lost 4 bases and J lost 0, with 8 bases in between. Germline V lookup: CDR1 SGHNT, CDR2 YYREEE (reference sequence). This sample stems from a study of PD-L1 blockade in urothelial cancer. Study-wide context: About 90% of the roughly 30 patients were men whose urothelial cancer was bladder-origin. Blood underwent analysis 3 weeks (second dose) and 6 weeks after treatment began. General study points: Better progression-free and overall survival followed lower pretreatment blood clonality.

The data were produced by immunoSEQ multiplex PCR, yet TCRdb's version contains in-frame clones alone and is incomplete. The table shows about 91,000 clones, with approximately 90% occurring only once. The rearrangement uses TRBV5-4 and TRBJ2-6, with D possibly being TRBD2 (5 bases). The source material was PBMCs, sampled around atezolizumab (anti-PD-L1) treatment. The TCR comes from a man aged 55-75 years with urothelial cancer. CDR3 amino acids: CASSLAGSGANVLTF. The CDR3 DNA is TGTGCCAGCAGCCTCGCGGGCTCTGGGGCCAACGTCCTGACTTTC.